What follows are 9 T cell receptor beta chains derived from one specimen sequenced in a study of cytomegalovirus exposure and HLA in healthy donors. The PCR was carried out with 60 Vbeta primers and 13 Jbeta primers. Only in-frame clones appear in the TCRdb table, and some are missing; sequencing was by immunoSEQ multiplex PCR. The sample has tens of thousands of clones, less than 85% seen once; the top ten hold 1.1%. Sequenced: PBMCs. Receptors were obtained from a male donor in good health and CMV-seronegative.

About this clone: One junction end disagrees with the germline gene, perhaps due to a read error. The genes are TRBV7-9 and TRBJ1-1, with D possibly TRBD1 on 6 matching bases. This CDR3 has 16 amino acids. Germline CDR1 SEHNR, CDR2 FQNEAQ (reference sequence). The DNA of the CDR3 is TGTTCCAGCAGCTCAAGCCACAGGGTGGGAGAAACTGAAGCTTTCTTT. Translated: CSSSSSHRVGETEAFF.

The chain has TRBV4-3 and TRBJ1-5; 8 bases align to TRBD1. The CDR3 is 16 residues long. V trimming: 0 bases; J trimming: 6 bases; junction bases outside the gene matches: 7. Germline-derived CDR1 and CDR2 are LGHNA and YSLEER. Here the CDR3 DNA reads TGCGCCAGCAGCCAAGAGGTATCAGGGGGCGTTCAGCCCCAGCATTTT. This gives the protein CASSQEVSGGVQPQHF.

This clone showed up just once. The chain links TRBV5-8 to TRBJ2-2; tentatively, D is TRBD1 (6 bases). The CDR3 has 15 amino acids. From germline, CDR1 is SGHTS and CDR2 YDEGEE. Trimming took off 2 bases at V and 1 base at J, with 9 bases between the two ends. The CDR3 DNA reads TGTGCCAGCAGCTTCAGGGGCCTGAACACCGGGGAGCTGTTTTTT. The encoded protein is CASSFRGLNTGELFF. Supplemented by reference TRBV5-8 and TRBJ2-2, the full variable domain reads EAGVTQSPTHLIKTRGQQATLRCSPISGHTSVYWYQQALGLGLQFLLWYDEGEERNRGNFPPRFSGRQFPNYSSELNVNALELEDSALYLCASSFRGLNTGELFFGEGSRLTVL.

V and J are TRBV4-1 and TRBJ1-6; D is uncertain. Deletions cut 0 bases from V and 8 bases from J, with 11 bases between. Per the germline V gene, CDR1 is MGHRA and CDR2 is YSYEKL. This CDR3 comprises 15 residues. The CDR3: CASSQEGSSYSPLHF. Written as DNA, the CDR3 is TGCGCCAGCAGCCAAGAGGGCAGCAGTTATTCACCCCTCCACTTT.

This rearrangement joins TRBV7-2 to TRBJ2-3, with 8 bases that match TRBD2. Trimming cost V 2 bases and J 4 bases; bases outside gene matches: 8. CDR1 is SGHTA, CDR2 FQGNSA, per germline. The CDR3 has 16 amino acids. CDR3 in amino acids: CASSLQSVRGADTQYF. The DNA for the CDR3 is TGTGCCAGCAGCTTACAATCAGTGCGGGGGGCAGATACGCAGTATTTT.

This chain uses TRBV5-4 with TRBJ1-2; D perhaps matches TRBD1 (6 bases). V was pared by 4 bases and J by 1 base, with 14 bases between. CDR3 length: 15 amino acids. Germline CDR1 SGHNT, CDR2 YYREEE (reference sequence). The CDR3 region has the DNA TGTGCCAGCAGCCCTTCCTCGGACAGTAACTATGGCTACACCTTC. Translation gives CASSPSSDSNYGYTF.

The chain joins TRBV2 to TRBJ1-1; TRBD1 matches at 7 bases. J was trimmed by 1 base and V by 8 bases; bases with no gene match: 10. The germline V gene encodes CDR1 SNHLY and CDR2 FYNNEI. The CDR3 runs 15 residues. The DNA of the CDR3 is TGTGCCAGCGAAAGAGTAGGGGGCGCGAACACTGAAGCTTTCTTT. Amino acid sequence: CASERVGGANTEAFF.

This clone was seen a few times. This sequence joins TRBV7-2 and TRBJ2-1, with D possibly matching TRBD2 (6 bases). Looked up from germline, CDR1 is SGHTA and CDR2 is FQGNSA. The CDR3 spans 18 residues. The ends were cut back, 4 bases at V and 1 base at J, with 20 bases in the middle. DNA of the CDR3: TGTGCCAGCAGCTCTTACTCCCTAGCTGCGGGATCCTACAATGAGCAGTTCTTC. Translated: CASSSYSLAAGSYNEQFF.

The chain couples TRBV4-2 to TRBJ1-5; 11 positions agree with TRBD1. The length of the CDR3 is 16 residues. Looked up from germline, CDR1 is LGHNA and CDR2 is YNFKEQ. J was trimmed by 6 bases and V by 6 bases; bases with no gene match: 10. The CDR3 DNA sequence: TGTGCCAGCAGTTCAAGGTTGGACAGGGGGCTTCAGCCCCAGCATTTT. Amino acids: CASSSRLDRGLQPQHF.